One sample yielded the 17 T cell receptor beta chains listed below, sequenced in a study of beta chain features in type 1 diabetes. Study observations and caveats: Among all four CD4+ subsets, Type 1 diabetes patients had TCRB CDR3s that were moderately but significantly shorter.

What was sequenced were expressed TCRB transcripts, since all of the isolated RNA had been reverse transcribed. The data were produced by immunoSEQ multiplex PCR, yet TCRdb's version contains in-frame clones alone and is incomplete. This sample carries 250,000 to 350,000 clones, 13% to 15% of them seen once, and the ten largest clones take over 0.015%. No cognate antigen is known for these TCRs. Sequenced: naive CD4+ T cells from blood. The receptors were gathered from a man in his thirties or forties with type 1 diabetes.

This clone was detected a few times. CDR3 sequence reads: CASSQVERKGFEAFF. CDR3 DNA: TGCGCCAGCAGCCAAGTGGAACGCAAGGGGTTTGAAGCTTTCTTT. This chain connects TRBV4-3 to TRBJ1-1; D is possibly TRBD1 (5 bases). Germline-derived CDR1 and CDR2 are LGHNA and YSLEER. The CDR3 is 15 residues long. V lost 1 base, J lost 7 bases, and 16 bases lay in between.

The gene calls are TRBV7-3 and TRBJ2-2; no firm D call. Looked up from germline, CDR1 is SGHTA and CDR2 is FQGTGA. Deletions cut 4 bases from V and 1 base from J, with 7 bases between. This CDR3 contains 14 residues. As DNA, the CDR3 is TGTGCCAGCAGCTCCAACTTGAACACCGGGGAGCTGTTTTTT. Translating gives CASSSNLNTGELFF.

The CDR3 nucleotides are TGTGCCAGCAGCACCCAGGGGAACACTGAAGCTTTCTTT. Its protein product is CASSTQGNTEAFF. The chain recombines TRBV9 with TRBJ1-1, with D perhaps matching TRBD1 (5 bases). V gave up 4 bases and J gave up 1 base, with 8 bases separating them. Germline V gene lookup returns CDR1 SGDLS and CDR2 YYNGEE. This CDR3 is 13 amino acids long.

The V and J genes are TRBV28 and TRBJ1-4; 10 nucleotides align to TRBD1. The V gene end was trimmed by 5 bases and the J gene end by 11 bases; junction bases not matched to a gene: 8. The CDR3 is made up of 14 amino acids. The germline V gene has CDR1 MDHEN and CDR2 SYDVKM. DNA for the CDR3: TGTGCCAGCAGTCCTGGACAGGGGGTAGGGAAACTGTTTTTT. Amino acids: CASSPGQGVGKLFF.

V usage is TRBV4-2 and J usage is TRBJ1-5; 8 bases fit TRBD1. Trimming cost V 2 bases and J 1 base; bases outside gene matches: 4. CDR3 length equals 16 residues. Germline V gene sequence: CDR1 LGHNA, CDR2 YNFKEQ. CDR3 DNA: TGTGCCAGCAGCCAAACCGGACAGGGAAGCAATCAGCCCCAGCATTTT. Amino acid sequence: CASSQTGQGSNQPQHF.

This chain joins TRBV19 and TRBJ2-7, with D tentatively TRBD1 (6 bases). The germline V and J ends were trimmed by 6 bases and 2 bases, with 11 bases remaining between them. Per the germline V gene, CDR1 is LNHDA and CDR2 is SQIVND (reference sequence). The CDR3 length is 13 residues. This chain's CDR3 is CASSSTGTYEQYF. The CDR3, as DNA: TGTGCCAGTAGCTCTACAGGGACCTACGAGCAGTACTTC. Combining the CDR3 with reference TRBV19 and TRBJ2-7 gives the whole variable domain DGGITQSPKYLFRKEGQNVTLSCEQNLNHDAMYWYRQDPGQGLRLIYYSQIVNDFQKGDIAEGYSVSREKKESFPLTVTSAQKNPTAFYLCASSSTGTYEQYFGPGTRLTVT.

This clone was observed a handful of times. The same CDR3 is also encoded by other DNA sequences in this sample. The CDR3 region is CASSEGSYGYTF. In DNA form, the CDR3 reads TGTGCCAGCAGTGAAGGCAGCTATGGCTACACCTTC. V gene TRBV2 combines with J gene TRBJ1-2; D not certain. The CDR3 is 12 amino acids. The germline V gene encodes CDR1 SNHLY and CDR2 FYNNEI. Trimming left V 1 base short and J 4 bases short, with 4 bases between. Using reference TRBV2 and TRBJ1-2 for the parts outside the CDR3, the full variable domain is EPEVTQTPSHQVTQMGQEVILRCVPISNHLYFYWYRQILGQKVEFLVSFYNNEISEKSEIFDDQFSVERPDGSNFTLKIRSTKLEDSAMYFCASSEGSYGYTFGSGTRLTVV.

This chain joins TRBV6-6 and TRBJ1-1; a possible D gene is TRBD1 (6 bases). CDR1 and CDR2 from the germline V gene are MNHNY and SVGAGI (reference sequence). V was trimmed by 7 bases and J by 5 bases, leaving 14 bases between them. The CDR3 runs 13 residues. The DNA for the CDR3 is TGTGCCAGCACCCCCAGGGGCTTTACTGAAGCTTTCTTT. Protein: CASTPRGFTEAFF.

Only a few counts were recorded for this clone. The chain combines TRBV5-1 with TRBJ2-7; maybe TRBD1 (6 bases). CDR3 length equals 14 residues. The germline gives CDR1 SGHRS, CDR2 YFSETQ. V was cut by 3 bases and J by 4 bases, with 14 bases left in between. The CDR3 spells CASSSQGTAYEQYF. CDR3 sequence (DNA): TGCGCCAGCAGCTCGCAGGGGACGGCGTACGAGCAGTACTTC.

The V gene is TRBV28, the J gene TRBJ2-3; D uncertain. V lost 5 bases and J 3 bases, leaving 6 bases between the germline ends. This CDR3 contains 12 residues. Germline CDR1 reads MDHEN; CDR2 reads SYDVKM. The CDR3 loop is CASSPRTDTQYF. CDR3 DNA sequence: TGTGCCAGCAGTCCTCGGACAGATACGCAGTATTTT.

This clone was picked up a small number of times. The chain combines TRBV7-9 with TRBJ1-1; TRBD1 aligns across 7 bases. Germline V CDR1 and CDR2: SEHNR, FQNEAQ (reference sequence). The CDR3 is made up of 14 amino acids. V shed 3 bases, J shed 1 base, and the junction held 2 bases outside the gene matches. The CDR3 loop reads CASSLGQTNTEAFF. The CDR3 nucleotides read TGTGCCAGCAGCTTGGGACAGACGAACACTGAAGCTTTCTTT. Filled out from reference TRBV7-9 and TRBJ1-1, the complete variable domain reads DTGVSQNPRHKITKRGQNVTFRCDPISEHNRLYWYRQTLGQGPEFLTYFQNEAQLEKSRLLSDRFSAERPKGSFSTLEIQRTEQGDSAMYLCASSLGQTNTEAFFGQGTRLTVV.

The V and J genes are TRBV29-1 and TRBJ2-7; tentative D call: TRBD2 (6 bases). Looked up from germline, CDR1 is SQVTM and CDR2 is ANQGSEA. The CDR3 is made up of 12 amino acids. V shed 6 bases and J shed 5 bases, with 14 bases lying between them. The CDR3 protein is CSVGRTGNEQYF. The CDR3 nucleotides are TGCAGCGTGGGGAGGACGGGGAACGAGCAGTACTTC.

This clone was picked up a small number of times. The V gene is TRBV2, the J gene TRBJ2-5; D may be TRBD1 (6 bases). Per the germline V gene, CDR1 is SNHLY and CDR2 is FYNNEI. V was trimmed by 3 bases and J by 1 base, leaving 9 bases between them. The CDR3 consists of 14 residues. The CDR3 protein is CASSEATGQETQYF. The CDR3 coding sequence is TGTGCCAGCAGTGAGGCGACAGGCCAAGAGACCCAGTACTTC.

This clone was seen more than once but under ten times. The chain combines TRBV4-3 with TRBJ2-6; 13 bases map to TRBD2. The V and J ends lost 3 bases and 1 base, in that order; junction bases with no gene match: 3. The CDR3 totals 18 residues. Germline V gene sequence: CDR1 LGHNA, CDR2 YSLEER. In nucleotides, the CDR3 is TGCGCCAGCAGCCAGGGGACTAGCGGGATTTCTGGGGCCAACGTCCTGACTTTC. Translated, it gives CASSQGTSGISGANVLTF.

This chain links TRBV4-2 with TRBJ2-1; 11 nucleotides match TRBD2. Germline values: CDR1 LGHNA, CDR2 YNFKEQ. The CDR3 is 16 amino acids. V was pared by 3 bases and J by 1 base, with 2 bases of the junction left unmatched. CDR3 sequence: CASSHSGRGSYNEQFF. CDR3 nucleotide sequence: TGTGCCAGCAGCCATAGCGGGAGGGGTTCCTACAATGAGCAGTTCTTC.

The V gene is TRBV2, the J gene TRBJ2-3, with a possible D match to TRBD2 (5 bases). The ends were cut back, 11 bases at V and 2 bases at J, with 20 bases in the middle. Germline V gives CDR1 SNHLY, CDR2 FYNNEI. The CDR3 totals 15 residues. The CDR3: CACGPSSGNTDTQYF. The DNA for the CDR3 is TGTGCCTGCGGGCCGTCAAGCGGAAACACAGATACGCAGTATTTT. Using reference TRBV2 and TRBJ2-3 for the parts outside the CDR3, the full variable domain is EPEVTQTPSHQVTQMGQEVILRCVPISNHLYFYWYRQILGQKVEFLVSFYNNEISEKSEIFDDQFSVERPDGSNFTLKIRSTKLEDSAMYFCACGPSSGNTDTQYFGPGTRLTVL.

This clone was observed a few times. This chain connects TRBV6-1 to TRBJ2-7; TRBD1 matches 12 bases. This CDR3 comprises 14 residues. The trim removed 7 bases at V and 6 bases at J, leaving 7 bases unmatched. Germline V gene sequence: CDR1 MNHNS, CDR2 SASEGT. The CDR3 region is CASNNRDRGREQYF. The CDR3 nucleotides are TGTGCCAGCAACAATCGGGACAGGGGGCGCGAGCAGTACTTC.